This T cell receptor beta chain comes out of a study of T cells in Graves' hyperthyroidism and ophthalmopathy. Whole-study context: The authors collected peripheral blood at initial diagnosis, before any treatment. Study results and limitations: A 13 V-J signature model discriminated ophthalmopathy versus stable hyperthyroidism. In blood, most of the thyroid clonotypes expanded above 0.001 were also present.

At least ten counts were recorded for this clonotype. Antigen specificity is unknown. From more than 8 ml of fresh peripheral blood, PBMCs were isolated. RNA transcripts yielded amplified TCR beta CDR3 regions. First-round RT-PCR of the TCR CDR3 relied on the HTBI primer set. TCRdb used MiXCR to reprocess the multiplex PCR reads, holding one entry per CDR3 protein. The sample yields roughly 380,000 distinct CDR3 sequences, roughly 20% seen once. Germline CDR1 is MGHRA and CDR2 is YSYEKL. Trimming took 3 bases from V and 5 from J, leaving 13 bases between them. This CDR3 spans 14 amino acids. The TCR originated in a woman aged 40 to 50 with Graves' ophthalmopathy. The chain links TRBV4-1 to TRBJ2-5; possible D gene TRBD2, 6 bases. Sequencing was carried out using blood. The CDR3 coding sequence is TGCGCCAGCAGCCACAGACTAGGCGGGGAGACCCAGTACTTC. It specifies CASSHRLGGETQYF.